This T cell receptor beta chain originates from a study of OX40 agonist ivuxolimab in advanced cancers. Only in-frame clones appear in the TCRdb table, and some are missing; sequencing was by immunoSEQ multiplex PCR. Here the sample spans under 50,000 clones, around 87% being singletons. The origin of this receptor is an adult with an advanced solid tumor such as melanoma, head and neck, liver or kidney cancer. The specimen comprised CD4+ or CD8+ T cells sorted from blood, sampled in a trial of the OX40 agonist ivuxolimab.

CDR3 nucleotide sequence: TGCGCCAGCAGCCAAGATTCAGCGGGGGTGGAGCAGTTCTTC. Translation gives CASSQDSAGVEQFF. The chain has TRBV4-3 and TRBJ2-1; 8 nucleotides agree with TRBD2. Germline CDR1 is LGHNA and CDR2 is YSLEER. The CDR3 spans 14 residues. Germline trimming cut 0 bases from V and 10 bases from J; bases unmatched to any gene: 5.